This T cell receptor (beta chain) was obtained from a study of regulatory T cells in long-lasting Graves disease. Time point indicated: newly diagnosed GD, antithyroid drugs for less than 3 months. Making the TCR library involved RNA that had been extracted from PBMCs. The sample holds many counts of this clonotype. Its antigen is not identified. TCR beta libraries were built with iRepertoire HTBI primers and Arm-PCR of CDR3 regions. TCRdb reprocessed the multiplex PCR reads via MiXCR and lists one record per CDR3 protein. The table includes about 520,000 distinct CDR3 sequences, around 11% detected once. Points from the study as a whole: TRBV28 was favored in persistent disease, as were TRBJ1-2 and TRBJ2-5.

The length of the CDR3 is 12 residues. From germline, CDR1 is LGHNT and CDR2 FRNRAP. The ends were cut back, 6 bases at V and 4 bases at J, with 9 bases in the middle. In addition, the sample was reused for a study of T cells in Graves' hyperthyroidism and ophthalmopathy. Per that paper: With the HTBI primer set, the TCR CDR3 went through a first round of RT-PCR.

The rearrangement uses TRBV12-5 and TRBJ1-1; D might be TRBD1 (6 bases). The TCR comes from a woman in her 30s with Graves disease. Specimen: peripheral blood mononuclear cells (PBMCs), collected at new diagnosis, from a patient treated with antithyroid drugs. Here the CDR3 DNA reads TGTGCTAGTGGCCTGACAGGCACTGAAGCTTTCTTT. This encodes CASGLTGTEAFF.